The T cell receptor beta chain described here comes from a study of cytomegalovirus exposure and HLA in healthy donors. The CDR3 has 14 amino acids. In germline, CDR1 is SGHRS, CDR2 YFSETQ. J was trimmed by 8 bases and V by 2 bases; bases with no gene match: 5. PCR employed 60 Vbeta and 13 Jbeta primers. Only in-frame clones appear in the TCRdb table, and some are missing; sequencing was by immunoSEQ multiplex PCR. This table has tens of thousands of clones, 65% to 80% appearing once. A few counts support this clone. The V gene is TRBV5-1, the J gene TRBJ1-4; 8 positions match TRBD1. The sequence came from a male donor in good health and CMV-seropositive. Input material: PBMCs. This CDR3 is CASSLQGVREKLFF. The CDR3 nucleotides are TGCGCCAGCAGCTTACAGGGGGTTAGGGAAAAACTGTTTTTT.